This TCR beta chain was captured in a study of graft-versus-host responses after intestinal transplantation. Findings and caveats of the study: Recipient marrow contained GvH clones, some of which appeared first in ileum or blood. Within the allografts of patients who had graft-donor T cell macrochimerism, graft-versus-host to host-versus-graft clonal ratios were high.

Measured with immunoSEQ multiplex PCR; TCRdb has only the in-frame clones, and not every one. Of 40,000 to 55,000 clones detected, 89% appear once; the ten largest clones hold roughly 0.62%. For this clone: The antigen remains undetermined.

The clonotype was recovered from a human donor who was the organ donor for an intestinal transplant. The sample in question was unstimulated CD4+ T cells sorted from spleen or lymph node cells, obtained before transplant.

The CDR3 loop reads CASSVLASTDTQYF. CDR3 nucleotide sequence: TGTGCCAGCAGCGTCCTGGCTAGCACAGATACGCAGTATTTT. The V call is TRBV7-2, the J call TRBJ2-3; D is uncertain. V dropped 5 bases and J dropped 0 bases, with 9 bases sitting between them. The germline V gene encodes CDR1 SGHTA and CDR2 FQGNSA. This CDR3 has 14 residues.